Each of the 29 T cell receptor beta chains below was sequenced from the same sample in a study of T cells after yellow fever vaccination. TCRdb re-derived calls from the 5' RACE reads in MiXCR, one entry per CDR3 protein. The sample contains under 700,000 distinct CDR3 sequences, about a sixth of which appear only once. The sequencing used PBMCs, collected more than 4 days after the first yellow fever vaccination. These receptors came from a man younger than 35 who received the YFV17D yellow fever vaccine.

The chain is built from TRBV9 and TRBJ2-3, with D perhaps matching TRBD1 (6 bases). The CDR3 runs to 14 residues. From germline, CDR1 is SGDLS and CDR2 YYNGEE. V gave up 4 bases and J gave up 6 bases, with 15 bases separating them. CDR3 sequence reads: CASSPRQVVDTQYF. CDR3 coding DNA: TGTGCCAGCAGCCCTCGACAGGTGGTCGATACGCAGTATTTT. Together with reference TRBV9 and TRBJ2-3, the CDR3 gives the full variable domain: DSGVTQTPKHLITATGQRVTLRCSPRSGDLSVYWYQQSLDQGLQFLIQYYNGEERAKGNILERFSAQQFPDLHSELNLSSLELGDSALYFCASSPRQVVDTQYFGPGTRLTVL.

The rearrangement joins TRBV5-1 to TRBJ2-7; 9 nucleotides align to TRBD1. This CDR3 has 16 amino acids. CDR1 and CDR2 (germline): SGHRS, YFSETQ. V lost 0 bases, J lost 3 bases, and 7 bases stayed unmatched. The CDR3 DNA reads as TGCGCCAGCAGCTTGGCCGGGGGACAGGGTGGCTACGAGCAGTACTTC. Protein sequence: CASSLAGGQGGYEQYF.

For the CDR3, the DNA is TGTGCCAGCAGTATACAGGGGTACTCTGGAAACACCATATATTTT. Translation gives CASSIQGYSGNTIYF. The gene calls are TRBV6-5 and TRBJ1-3; 7 bases are a match to TRBD1. Trimming at V came to 5 bases and at J to 0 bases, leaving 4 bases not matched to a gene. Germline CDR1 is MNHEY and CDR2 is SVGAGI. The CDR3 is 15 amino acids.

This clonotype has a handful of counts. The chain links TRBV5-1 to TRBJ2-2, with TRBD1 identical over 7 bases. Per germline, CDR1 SGHRS and CDR2 YFSETQ. There are 16 residues in the CDR3. V was clipped by 4 bases and J by 3 bases; unmatched bases: 9. CDR3 sequence (DNA): TGCGCCAGCAGCCTTAGAAGGGACAGCCACACCGGGGAGCTGTTTTTT. Amino acids: CASSLRRDSHTGELFF. Full variable domain (outside the CDR3, taken from reference TRBV5-1 and TRBJ2-2): KAGVTQTPRYLIKTRGQQVTLSCSPISGHRSVSWYQQTPGQGLQFLFEYFSETQRNKGNFPGRFSGRQFSNSRSEMNVSTLELGDSALYLCASSLRRDSHTGELFFGEGSRLTVL.

The chain uses TRBV6-1 and TRBJ1-5; D possibly corresponds to TRBD1 (5 bases). The V end lost 8 bases, the J end lost 7 bases, and 21 bases lay between the germline ends. CDR3 length: 15 amino acids. Germline values: CDR1 MNHNS, CDR2 SASEGT. This CDR3 reads CASGGGYGVGQPQHF. The DNA for the CDR3 is TGTGCCAGCGGGGGGGGGTACGGTGTAGGGCAGCCCCAGCATTTT.

This clonotype has just a few counts. The chain employs TRBV23-1 and TRBJ2-7; D is unclear. TRBV23-1 is an ORF, with its function uncertain. The CDR3 spans 14 residues. V was cut by 3 bases and J by 2 bases, with 11 bases left in between. The chain's CDR3 is CASSQNLGTYEQYV. The CDR3 DNA reads as TGCGCCAGCAGTCAGAACTTAGGGACCTACGAGCAGTACGTC.

The chain recombines TRBV15 with TRBJ2-7; D is unresolved. V was trimmed by 0 bases and J by 4 bases, leaving 7 bases between them. In germline, CDR1 is LNHNV, CDR2 YYDKDF (reference sequence). This CDR3 spans 13 amino acids. The DNA of the CDR3 is TGTGCCACCAGCAGAGATAGGCGATACGAGCAGTACGTC. Its translation: CATSRDRRYEQYV.

The rearrangement uses TRBV2 and TRBJ2-7; the D gene is possibly TRBD1 (6 bases). Germline CDR1 is SNHLY and CDR2 is FYNNEI. With 6 bases removed from V and 0 bases from J, the gap between germline ends came to 15 bases. There are 15 residues in the CDR3. CDR3 nucleotide sequence: TGTGCCAGCAGGAAAACAGGGTTCAGCTCCTACGAGCAGTACTTC. Translation: CASRKTGFSSYEQYF.

The chain couples TRBV7-3 to TRBJ2-2; D assignment may be TRBD1 or TRBD2 (5 bases each). Germline V gene sequence: CDR1 SGHTA, CDR2 FQGTGA. CDR3 length equals 14 residues. Trimming removed 4 bases from V and 7 bases from J, with 13 bases in between. CDR3 nucleotides: TGTGCCAGCAGCTGGACCCATGGGGGCGGGGAGCTGTTTTTT. Encoded protein: CASSWTHGGGELFF. Full variable domain (missing parts from reference TRBV7-3 and TRBJ2-2): GAGVSQTPSNKVTEKGKYVELRCDPISGHTALYWYRQSLGQGPEFLIYFQGTGAADDSGLPNDRFFAVRPEGSVSTLKIQRTERGDSAVYLCASSWTHGGGELFFGEGSRLTVL.

This chain joins TRBV4-3 and TRBJ2-3; maybe TRBD2 (5 bases). V lost 5 bases and J lost 2, with 17 bases in between. Germline CDR1 LGHNA, CDR2 YSLEER. The CDR3 contains 16 residues. CDR3 amino acids: CASSYGISTPTDTQYF. CDR3 nucleotides: TGCGCCAGCAGCTACGGGATCTCAACACCCACAGATACGCAGTATTTT.

This clonotype has only a few counts. The chain combines TRBV7-9 with TRBJ2-5; D gene ambiguous. Per germline, CDR1 SEHNR and CDR2 FQNEAQ (reference sequence). CDR3 length: 16 residues. The V gene lost 3 bases and the J gene lost 5 bases, with 19 bases spanning the gap. The CDR3 protein is CASSLPSTPLRETQYF. In DNA, the CDR3 is TGTGCCAGCAGCTTGCCGTCAACCCCGTTGAGGGAGACCCAGTACTTC. Looking up the rest from reference TRBV7-9 and TRBJ2-5 gives the full variable domain: DTGVSQNPRHKITKRGQNVTFRCDPISEHNRLYWYRQTLGQGPEFLTYFQNEAQLEKSRLLSDRFSAERPKGSFSTLEIQRTEQGDSAMYLCASSLPSTPLRETQYFGPGTRLLVL.

This clonotype was seen a handful of times. The CDR3 sequence: CASRPTGTPRVLTF. CDR3 nucleotide sequence: TGTGCCAGCAGACCGACGGGAACCCCCCGCGTCCTGACTTTC. The chain carries TRBV6-2 or TRBV6-3 and TRBJ2-6, with D possibly TRBD2 on 5 matching bases. Germline assignment: CDR1 MNHEY and CDR2 SVGEGT. The CDR3 has 14 amino acids. V was cut by 6 bases and J by 12 bases, with 18 bases left in between.

J is TRBJ2-7 and V is TRBV12-3 or TRBV12-4; maybe TRBD1 (6 bases). Trimming pared 5 bases from V and 2 bases from J, leaving 13 bases between. CDR3 length equals 14 residues. CDR3 sequence: CASSPDRTPYEQYF. DNA for the CDR3: TGTGCCAGCAGTCCCGACAGGACGCCCTACGAGCAGTACTTC.

This clonotype was found a few times. The gene calls are TRBV5-5 and TRBJ1-1; D uncertain. CDR1 SGHKS and CDR2 YYEKEE come from the germline V gene (reference sequence). Trimming stripped 1 base from V and 1 base from J, with 11 bases between. CDR3 length: 15 residues. The chain's CDR3 is CASSLRAETNTEAFF. CDR3 DNA: TGTGCCAGCAGCTTGCGGGCGGAAACGAACACTGAAGCTTTCTTT.

In its sample, this clonotype was seen a few times. CDR3 residues: CASSQEIGVNTEAFF. The CDR3, as DNA: TGCGCCAGCAGCCAAGAAATCGGGGTGAACACTGAAGCTTTCTTT. The chain couples TRBV4-1 to TRBJ1-1, with no clear D. Germline loops: CDR1 MGHRA, CDR2 YSYEKL. This CDR3 spans 15 amino acids. V lost 0 bases, J lost 0 bases, and 8 bases lay in between.

This chain connects TRBV10-3 to TRBJ2-3; tentative D call: TRBD2 (6 bases). V was shortened by 4 bases and J by 5 bases, with 13 bases between the two germline ends. CDR3 size: 14 residues. Germline V gives CDR1 ENHRY, CDR2 SYGVKD. The CDR3 DNA is TGTGCCATCAGTGGTTTGGGGGAGGTAGATACGCAGTATTTT. Amino acids: CAISGLGEVDTQYF.

V gene TRBV28 combines with J gene TRBJ2-7; the D is unclear. V lost 5 bases to trimming and J lost 11 bases, with 16 bases between them. This CDR3 has 12 amino acids. CDR1 is MDHEN, CDR2 SYDVKM, per germline. DNA for the CDR3: TGTGCCAGCAGTCCCCCCCTTCGAAGGAAGTACTTC. Its protein is CASSPPLRRKYF.

This clonotype was seen many times. V gene TRBV12-3 or TRBV12-4 combines with J gene TRBJ1-4; 9 nucleotides agree with TRBD1. J gave up 7 bases and V 6 bases, and 6 bases lay outside the gene matches. This CDR3 spans 14 amino acids. CDR3 protein: CASRGYRGREKLFF. Written as DNA, the CDR3 is TGTGCCAGCAGGGGATACAGGGGGCGTGAAAAACTGTTTTTT.

The chain has TRBV20-1 and TRBJ1-2, with unresolved D. Germline V gives CDR1 DFQATT, CDR2 SNEGSKA (reference sequence). The CDR3 is made up of 14 amino acids. Trimming pared 6 bases from V and 4 bases from J, leaving 18 bases between. The CDR3 loop is CSAPDHLGSYGYTF. The CDR3 coding sequence is TGCAGTGCCCCAGATCACTTGGGGAGCTATGGCTACACCTTC.

This clonotype has a handful of counts. The V gene is TRBV20-1, the J gene TRBJ1-3; D perhaps matches TRBD1 (5 bases). V was cut by 0 bases and J by 2 bases, with 17 bases left in between. The V gene's germline CDR1 is DFQATT and CDR2 SNEGSKA (reference sequence). This CDR3 has 17 residues. In DNA form, the CDR3 reads TGCAGTGCTAGAGACTATGGCGTGACAGAACCTGGAAACACCATATATTTT. As protein: CSARDYGVTEPGNTIYF.

The sample holds a few counts of this clonotype. CDR3 amino acids: CASSSRWELGNQPQHF. CDR3 nucleotides: TGTGCCAGCAGTTCCCGGTGGGAACTGGGCAATCAGCCCCAGCATTTT. V usage is TRBV6-5 and J usage is TRBJ1-5; no reliable D call. Germline V gene sequence: CDR1 MNHEY, CDR2 SVGAGI. The V gene lost 4 bases and the J gene lost 2 bases, with 15 bases spanning the gap. CDR3 length: 16 amino acids.

This chain connects TRBV9 to TRBJ2-1; D unresolved. Germline loops: CDR1 SGDLS, CDR2 YYNGEE. The CDR3 runs to 14 residues. Trimming removed 1 base at V and 0 bases at J, with 5 bases between. The CDR3 nucleotides are TGTGCCAGCAGCGTATTCAGCTCCTACAATGAGCAGTTCTTC. This codes for CASSVFSSYNEQFF. The whole variable domain, filled in from reference TRBV9 and TRBJ2-1, reads DSGVTQTPKHLITATGQRVTLRCSPRSGDLSVYWYQQSLDQGLQFLIQYYNGEERAKGNILERFSAQQFPDLHSELNLSSLELGDSALYFCASSVFSSYNEQFFGPGTRLTVL.

V usage is TRBV5-1 and J usage is TRBJ1-1, with TRBD1 as a possible D gene (5 bases). V was pared by 4 bases and J by 3 bases, with 13 bases between. CDR3 length: 14 residues. In germline, CDR1 is SGHRS, CDR2 YFSETQ. DNA of the CDR3: TGCGCCAGCAGCCCCCAGCCAGGGTACACTGAAGCTTTCTTT. Translated, it gives CASSPQPGYTEAFF.

This clonotype occurred a few times. The genes are TRBV7-9 and TRBJ2-7; D possibly corresponds to TRBD1 (5 bases). CDR3 length: 14 residues. The germline V gene has CDR1 SEHNR and CDR2 FQNEAQ (reference sequence). The V end lost 1 base, the J end lost 5 bases, and 12 bases lay between the germline ends. The CDR3 nucleotides are TGTGCCAGCAGCTTAGTGAAGGGGATCAACGAGCAGTACTTC. This gives the protein CASSLVKGINEQYF.

The rearrangement links TRBV7-2 to TRBJ2-3; 12 nucleotides line up with TRBD2. The junction had 4 bases not matched to a gene; V was cut back by 2 bases and J by 7 bases. The germline V gene has CDR1 SGHTA and CDR2 FQGNSA. The CDR3 is 15 amino acids. The chain's CDR3 is CASSLRLAGVNTQYF. CDR3 nucleotides: TGTGCCAGCAGCTTAAGACTAGCGGGGGTGAATACGCAGTATTTT.

The chain employs TRBV12-3 or TRBV12-4 and TRBJ2-4, with 8 nucleotides matching TRBD1. J lost 7 bases, V lost 6 bases, and 2 bases had no gene match. There are 12 residues in the CDR3. The CDR3 bases are TGTGCCAGCAGCCGACAGGGGAACATTCAGTACTTC. Its translation: CASSRQGNIQYF.

This clonotype was seen a few times. J is TRBJ1-6 and V is TRBV10-3; D may be TRBD1 (5 bases). Looked up from germline, CDR1 is ENHRY and CDR2 is SYGVKD. Trimming cost V 0 bases and J 5 bases, with 8 bases left between them. The CDR3 consists of 15 residues. The CDR3 loop reads CAISESGLHNSPLHF. The DNA of the CDR3 is TGTGCCATCAGTGAGTCGGGGCTGCATAATTCACCCCTCCACTTT.

This clonotype was detected only a few times. The chain carries TRBV5-1 and TRBJ1-1; perhaps TRBD1 as D (6 bases). Trimming took off 0 bases at V and 3 bases at J, with 15 bases between the two ends. This CDR3 spans 16 amino acids. Germline CDR1 and CDR2: SGHRS and YFSETQ. CDR3 bases: TGCGCCAGCAGCTTGGCGACGGACAGAGCCTACACTGAAGCTTTCTTT. Translation gives CASSLATDRAYTEAFF.

This clonotype was counted at least ten times. CDR3 loop: CSATRGISYEQYV. Here the CDR3 DNA reads TGCAGTGCTACTAGGGGCATTTCCTACGAGCAGTACGTC. The chain has TRBV20-1 and TRBJ2-7, with D maybe TRBD1 (5 bases). Germline V CDR1 and CDR2: DFQATT, SNEGSKA (reference sequence). The CDR3 runs to 13 residues. Trimming cost V 4 bases and J 1 base, with 11 bases left between them.